Listed here are 9 T cell receptor beta chains from one sample, sequenced in a study of shared clonotypes between healthy human individuals. Naive CD8 cells comprised CD45RO-negative, CCR7-positively selected cells, excluding terminally differentiated effector memory CD45RA+ cells. Sequenced by immunoSEQ multiplex PCR; TCRdb stores in-frame clones only, minus some. The data show roughly 2 million clones, about 95% seen once. Sequenced: naive CD8+ T cells sorted from blood. Source of these receptors: a man aged 18 to 29 in good health.

V gene TRBV9 combines with J gene TRBJ2-1; perhaps TRBD2 as D (6 bases). V lost 4 bases and J lost 7, with 21 bases in between. Germline CDR1 and CDR2: SGDLS and YYNGEE. The CDR3 loop spans 16 amino acids. CDR3 DNA: TGTGCCAGCAGCCCGCGGGGTAGCGGTGGGGAGAATGAGCAGTTCTTC. Residues: CASSPRGSGGENEQFF.

V gene TRBV4-2 combines with J gene TRBJ1-3; D gene ambiguous. This CDR3 has 16 residues. The germline V gene has CDR1 LGHNA and CDR2 YNFKEQ. V shed 0 bases and J shed 0 bases, with 9 bases lying between them. The CDR3 DNA reads as TGTGCCAGCAGCCAAGATCCGGGCACCTCTGGAAACACCATATATTTT. This codes for CASSQDPGTSGNTIYF.

V and J are TRBV7-8 and TRBJ1-2; 10 nucleotides match TRBD1. The CDR3 spans 14 residues. V shed 3 bases and J 5 bases; nucleotides not matched to a gene: 3. The germline gives CDR1 SGHVS, CDR2 FQNEAQ. In DNA form, the CDR3 reads TGTGCCAGCAGCTTTATGGGACAGGGGTATGGCTACACCTTC. As protein: CASSFMGQGYGYTF.

This clone was detected once. The same CDR3 can be traced to other DNA sequences in this sample. This chain links TRBV27 with TRBJ2-7; a weak D match, TRBD2 (6 bases). V was cut by 6 bases and J by 2 bases, with 11 bases left in between. The CDR3 runs to 13 residues. Germline CDR1 and CDR2: MNHEY and SMNVEV (reference sequence). The CDR3 region has the DNA TGTGCCAGCAGGGGCGGGACCACCTACGAGCAGTACTTC. As protein: CASRGGTTYEQYF.

This clone appeared a single time. DNA for the CDR3: TGTGCCAGCAGCTTAGGACCGCATAGCAATCAGCCCCAGCATTTT. This translates into CASSLGPHSNQPQHF. The chain couples TRBV7-6 to TRBJ1-5, with D unclear. This CDR3 region has 15 residues. Germline V lookup: CDR1 SGHVS, CDR2 FNYEAQ. V was cut by 1 base and J by 0 bases, with 7 bases left in between.

This rearrangement joins TRBV5-1 to TRBJ2-7; maybe TRBD1 (6 bases). Trimming removed 5 bases from V and 0 bases from J, with 15 bases in between. This CDR3 has 15 residues. Germline V gene data show CDR1 as SGHRS and CDR2 as YFSETQ. The CDR3 sequence: CASRVSQGHSYEQYF. The CDR3 bases are TGCGCCAGCAGGGTGTCACAGGGACACTCCTACGAGCAGTACTTC.

This sequence joins TRBV6-1 and TRBJ1-1; tentatively, D is TRBD1 (6 bases). Trimming removed 1 base at V and 6 bases at J, with 9 bases between. Germline loops: CDR1 MNHNS, CDR2 SASEGT. This CDR3 region has 13 residues. The CDR3 spells CASSEEGQAEAFF. CDR3 coding DNA: TGTGCCAGCAGTGAAGAGGGACAAGCTGAAGCTTTCTTT.

DNA for the CDR3: TGTGCCAGTAGTCTCGGGGACTCCAGGTACGAGCAGTACTTC. It translates to CASSLGDSRYEQYF. The V and J genes are TRBV19 and TRBJ2-7, with a weak D call TRBD2 (6 bases). The CDR3 runs to 14 residues. V lost 5 bases, J lost 4 bases, and 15 bases lay in between. From germline, CDR1 is LNHDA and CDR2 SQIVND (reference sequence).

This chain links TRBV7-2 with TRBJ2-7, with D maybe TRBD2 (5 bases). Germline lookup yields CDR1 SGHTA and CDR2 FQGNSA. Trimming took 5 bases from V and 3 from J, leaving 14 bases between them. The length of the CDR3 is 14 residues. CDR3 in DNA: TGTGCCAGCAGCCCCCGAGAGGGTTACTACGAGCAGTACTTC. Its translation: CASSPREGYYEQYF.